The 20 T cell receptor beta chains reported below all come from one sample, sequenced in a study of blood T cell repertoires in COVID-19. Libraries were prepared by immunoSEQ multiplex PCR; TCRdb keeps only in-frame clonotypes and omits some of them. The profile shows around 160,000 clones, around 80% of them singletons. Sequenced sample: peripheral blood. The origin of the receptors is a human donor in a cohort sampled during active COVID-19.

The genes are TRBV7-9 and TRBJ2-4; 9 bases match TRBD1. The length of the CDR3 is 15 residues. After removal of 5 bases from V and 6 bases from J, the junction contained 8 bases not matched to a gene. CDR1 SEHNR and CDR2 FQNEAQ come from the germline V gene (reference sequence). CDR3 sequence (DNA): TGTGCCAGCAGCCCTACAGGGGGCGAGGGAAACATTCAGTACTTC. Protein sequence: CASSPTGGEGNIQYF.

The chain couples TRBV7-2 to TRBJ1-1, with D unclear. The V and J ends lost 4 bases and 7 bases respectively, with 13 bases between them. The germline V gene encodes CDR1 SGHTA and CDR2 FQGNSA. This CDR3 contains 13 residues. CDR3 nucleotide sequence: TGTGCCAGCAGCTACACGGCCCGGGTTGAAGCTTTCTTT. This gives the protein CASSYTARVEAFF. The full variable domain, with the rest looked up from reference TRBV7-2 and TRBJ1-1, is GAGVSQSPSNKVTEKGKDVELRCDPISGHTALYWYRQSLGQGLEFLIYFQGNSAPDKSGLPSDRFSAERTGGSVSTLTIQRTQQEDSAVYLCASSYTARVEAFFGQGTRLTVV.

The CDR3 region is CASSRAGQLEEQYF. The DNA for the CDR3 is TGTGCCAGCAGCCGAGCGGGACAACTTGAAGAGCAGTACTTC. V is TRBV4-2 and J is TRBJ2-7; perhaps TRBD2 as D (7 bases). Germline V lookup: CDR1 LGHNA, CDR2 YNFKEQ. The germline V and J ends were trimmed by 4 bases and 7 bases, with 17 bases remaining between them. The CDR3 extends over 14 amino acids.

This clone showed up just once. The V and J genes are TRBV18 and TRBJ2-3; 8 positions match TRBD2. V shed 2 bases and J 3 bases; nucleotides not matched to a gene: 4. Germline values: CDR1 KGHSH, CDR2 LQKENI. This CDR3 has 15 residues. CDR3 nucleotide sequence: TGTGCCAGCTCACCAAAACTAGCGGCTACAGATACGCAGTATTTT. It encodes CASSPKLAATDTQYF.

The chain combines TRBV7-2 with TRBJ2-5; a weak D match, TRBD2 (5 bases). Deletions cut 0 bases from V and 5 bases from J, with 10 bases between. The V gene's germline CDR1 is SGHTA and CDR2 FQGNSA. The CDR3 sequence is 14 residues long. This CDR3 reads CASSLAEDWETQYF. Here the CDR3 DNA reads TGTGCCAGCAGCTTAGCTGAGGACTGGGAGACCCAGTACTTC.

The chain is built from TRBV11-3 and TRBJ2-1; 11 nucleotides align to TRBD2. Germline CDR1 and CDR2: SGHNT and YENEEA. V was pared by 3 bases and J by 9 bases, with 10 bases of the junction left unmatched. The CDR3 consists of 16 residues. CDR3 protein: CASSFLGLAGGSEQFF. Written as DNA, the CDR3 is TGTGCCAGCAGCTTCCTCGGGCTAGCGGGGGGAAGTGAGCAGTTCTTC.

This sequence joins TRBV28 and TRBJ2-4; 7 bases fit TRBD1. The CDR3 loop spans 14 amino acids. Germline CDR1 is MDHEN and CDR2 is SYDVKM. V shed 6 bases, J shed 0 bases, and the junction held 2 bases outside the gene matches. The CDR3 DNA reads as TGTGCCAGCAGCCGGACAGGAGCCAAAAACATTCAGTACTTC. Its protein product is CASSRTGAKNIQYF.

Details on this clone: Other DNA variants within this sample encode the same CDR3. This chain uses TRBV7-2 with TRBJ1-1; D remains unclear. The CDR3 is made up of 14 amino acids. CDR1 SGHTA and CDR2 FQGNSA come from the germline V gene. Trimming shortened V by 1 base and J by 2 bases, and 8 bases separated the two germline ends. The CDR3 protein is CASSLVGGNTEAFF. The CDR3 coding sequence is TGTGCCAGCAGCTTAGTTGGCGGAAACACTGAAGCTTTCTTT.

V is TRBV29-1 and J is TRBJ2-3; tentative D call: TRBD2 (5 bases). CDR3 length: 13 amino acids. Trimming cost V 2 bases and J 4 bases, with 10 bases left between them. Germline V gene data show CDR1 as SQVTM and CDR2 as ANQGSEA. In DNA form, the CDR3 reads TGCAGCGTTGAAACCCCCGGGGCAGATACGCAGTATTTT. It encodes CSVETPGADTQYF.

This chain's CDR3 is CASSSGTGDNYGYTF. The DNA for the CDR3 is TGTGCCAGCAGCTCCGGGACAGGCGACAACTATGGCTACACCTTC. V is TRBV13 and J is TRBJ1-2; 8 bases align to TRBD1. The CDR3 runs to 15 residues. V trimming: 4 bases; J trimming: 2 bases; junction bases outside the gene matches: 6. Germline-derived CDR1 and CDR2 are PRHDT and FYEKMQ (reference sequence). The full variable domain, with the rest looked up from reference TRBV13 and TRBJ1-2, is AAGVIQSPRHLIKEKRETATLKCYPIPRHDTVYWYQQGPGQDPQFLISFYEKMQSDKGSIPDRFSAQQFSDYHSELNMSSLELGDSALYFCASSSGTGDNYGYTFGSGTRLTVV.

The chain combines TRBV5-1 with TRBJ2-5, with TRBD2 as a possible D gene (6 bases). Germline assignment: CDR1 SGHRS and CDR2 YFSETQ. This CDR3 contains 16 residues. Trimming removed 0 bases at V and 5 bases at J, with 17 bases between. The CDR3 sequence: CASSLDGTSRGETQYF. The CDR3 DNA sequence: TGCGCCAGCAGCTTGGACGGAACTAGCCGAGGGGAGACCCAGTACTTC.

This clone has a handful of counts. The chain couples TRBV5-1 to TRBJ1-5; the match to TRBD1 covers 7 bases. There are 15 residues in the CDR3. Germline V lookup: CDR1 SGHRS, CDR2 YFSETQ. J was trimmed by 4 bases and V by 4 bases; bases with no gene match: 8. The CDR3 coding sequence is TGCGCCAGCAGCCCGGGGGACAGACAAAATCAGCCCCAGCATTTT. The encoded protein is CASSPGDRQNQPQHF.

The chain has TRBV5-1 and TRBJ2-2; D might be TRBD2 (5 bases). This CDR3 is 15 amino acids long. CDR1 is SGHRS and CDR2 is YFSETQ in the germline V gene. V was shortened by 0 bases and J by 3 bases, with 9 bases between the two germline ends. The CDR3 protein is CASSLGRSDTGELFF. The CDR3 bases are TGCGCCAGCAGCTTGGGGAGGTCGGACACCGGGGAGCTGTTTTTT. Drawing the rest from reference TRBV5-1 and TRBJ2-2, the complete variable domain is KAGVTQTPRYLIKTRGQQVTLSCSPISGHRSVSWYQQTPGQGLQFLFEYFSETQRNKGNFPGRFSGRQFSNSRSEMNVSTLELGDSALYLCASSLGRSDTGELFFGEGSRLTVL.

The V gene is TRBV9, the J gene TRBJ2-3; a weak D match, TRBD1 (6 bases). Trimming cost V 4 bases and J 5 bases, with 14 bases left between them. Germline V gene data show CDR1 as SGDLS and CDR2 as YYNGEE. CDR3 size: 14 residues. The chain's CDR3 is CASSLRQAGDTQYF. The CDR3 nucleotides are TGTGCCAGCAGCCTTCGACAGGCTGGAGATACGCAGTATTTT. Full variable domain (remainder filled in from reference TRBV9 and TRBJ2-3): DSGVTQTPKHLITATGQRVTLRCSPRSGDLSVYWYQQSLDQGLQFLIQYYNGEERAKGNILERFSAQQFPDLHSELNLSSLELGDSALYFCASSLRQAGDTQYFGPGTRLTVL.

The rearrangement links TRBV30 to TRBJ1-3, with 7 bases that match TRBD1. CDR1 and CDR2 (germline): GTSNPN, SVGIG (reference sequence). The CDR3 runs 13 residues. V shed 1 base and J 9 bases; nucleotides not matched to a gene: 6. CDR3 bases: TGTGCCTGGAGTGCCCAGGGGGAAGGCACCATATATTTT. Its translation: CAWSAQGEGTIYF.

The J gene is TRBJ2-7, the V gene TRBV28, with D perhaps TRBD1 (6 bases). Germline V CDR1 and CDR2: MDHEN, SYDVKM. The CDR3 spans 12 residues. V lost 1 base and J 5 bases, leaving 6 bases between the germline ends. In DNA, the CDR3 is TGTGCCAGCAGTTTATACAGGGACGAGCAGTACTTC. Protein: CASSLYRDEQYF.

The V call is TRBV29-1, the J call TRBJ1-2; D is ambiguous. Trimming cost V 4 bases and J 3 bases, with 12 bases left between them. The CDR3 runs 13 residues. From germline, CDR1 is SQVTM and CDR2 ANQGSEA. Here the CDR3 DNA reads TGCAGCGTTGGAGGTCCGGCAGACTATGGCTACACCTTC. This codes for CSVGGPADYGYTF.

This sequence joins TRBV28 and TRBJ2-6; a weak D match, TRBD2 (5 bases). V lost 5 bases, J lost 3 bases, and 29 bases lay in between. Per the germline V gene, CDR1 is MDHEN and CDR2 is SYDVKM. This CDR3 contains 21 residues. The CDR3 loop reads CASSPWYTEGDGPHGANVLTF. The CDR3 DNA reads TGTGCCAGCAGTCCTTGGTATACCGAGGGAGACGGCCCGCATGGGGCCAACGTCCTGACTTTC. The full variable domain, completed using reference TRBV28 and TRBJ2-6, is DVKVTQSSRYLVKRTGEKVFLECVQDMDHENMFWYRQDPGLGLRLIYFSYDVKMKEKGDIPEGYSVSREKKERFSLILESASTNQTSMYLCASSPWYTEGDGPHGANVLTFGAGSRLTVL.

The chain uses TRBV3-1 (or the pseudogene TRBV3-2) and TRBJ2-3; D is undetermined. CDR3 size: 14 residues. The V gene lost 2 bases and the J gene lost 2 bases, with 8 bases spanning the gap. Germline V gene data show CDR1 as LGHDT and CDR2 as YNNKEL (reference sequence). CDR3 DNA sequence: TGTGCCAGCAGCCAATCCTGGGCCACAGATACGCAGTATTTT. Its protein product is CASSQSWATDTQYF.

The rearrangement links TRBV5-1 to TRBJ2-7; D gene unclear. The length of the CDR3 is 13 residues. Germline values: CDR1 SGHRS, CDR2 YFSETQ. V lost 0 bases, J lost 3 bases, and 7 bases lay in between. CDR3 nucleotide sequence: TGCGCCAGCAGCTTGGACGGGTTCTACGAGCAGTACTTC. Protein product: CASSLDGFYEQYF.